These 3 T cell receptor beta chains were all obtained from the same sample, sequenced in a study of shared clonotypes between healthy human individuals. Clones were read by immunoSEQ multiplex PCR, and TCRdb kept only the in-frame ones, dropping some. Counted here are some 900,000 clones, 76% occurring once; the ten biggest clones make up around 1.5%. The source material was memory CD4+ T cells sorted from blood. Subset given: CD45RA-negative fraction. These receptors were taken from a man younger than 35 in good health.

The V gene is TRBV10-3, the J gene TRBJ2-1, with no clear D. The CDR3 covers 11 residues. From germline, CDR1 is ENHRY and CDR2 SYGVKD. Trimming removed 4 bases at V and 10 bases at J, with 8 bases between. This chain's CDR3 is CAISVGSEQFF. In DNA form, the CDR3 reads TGTGCCATCAGTGTTGGGTCAGAGCAGTTCTTC.

The V and J genes are TRBV4-3 and TRBJ1-5; D unresolved. The V and J ends lost 1 base and 6 bases respectively, with 10 bases between them. CDR1 LGHNA and CDR2 YSLEER come from the germline V gene. This CDR3 is 14 amino acids long. The CDR3 region has the DNA TGCGCCAGCAGCCAAGGGGCGGTGGGTCAGCCCCAGCATTTT. Translating gives CASSQGAVGQPQHF.

CDR3 DNA sequence: TGTGCCAGCAGCCAAGAAGCGGGGGTGAACACTGAAGCTTTCTTT. This translates into CASSQEAGVNTEAFF. The J gene is TRBJ1-1, the V gene TRBV4-2; TRBD1 is a possible D gene (5 bases). From germline, CDR1 is LGHNA and CDR2 YNFKEQ. This CDR3 contains 15 residues. Trimming removed 0 bases from V and 0 bases from J, with 8 bases in between.